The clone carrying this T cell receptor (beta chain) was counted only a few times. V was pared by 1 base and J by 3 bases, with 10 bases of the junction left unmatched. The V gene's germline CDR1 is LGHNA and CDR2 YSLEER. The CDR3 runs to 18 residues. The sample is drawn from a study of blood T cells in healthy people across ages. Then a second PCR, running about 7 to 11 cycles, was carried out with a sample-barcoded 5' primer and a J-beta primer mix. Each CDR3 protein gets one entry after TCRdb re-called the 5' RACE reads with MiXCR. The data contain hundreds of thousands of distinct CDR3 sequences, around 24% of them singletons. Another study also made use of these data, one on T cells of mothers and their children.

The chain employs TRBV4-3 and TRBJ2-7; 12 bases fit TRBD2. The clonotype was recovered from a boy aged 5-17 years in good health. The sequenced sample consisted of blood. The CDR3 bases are TGCGCCAGCAGCCAAGGACTAGCGGGAGCTAGCCCGGGCTACGAGCAGTACTTC. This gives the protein CASSQGLAGASPGYEQYF.